Each of the 15 T cell receptor beta chains below was sequenced from the same sample in a study of preoperative IRX-2 immunotherapy in early breast cancer (dated by TCRdb to between 2018 and 2021). The treatment or condition label, as the study defines it: preoperative locoregional IRX-2 cytokine immunotherapy. The library was produced with the immunoSEQ multiplex PCR assay. Here the immuneACCESS table is served through TCRdb, limited to in-frame sequences with V and J called. Missing clones are a known gap in these copies; in checked studies unresolved V genes cover under half, and the rest lacks a known reason. A total of around 88,000 clones appear in this sample, around 86% of them only once. The ten largest clones capture roughly 2% of the sample. Here the sequenced sample was tumor tissue, taken after IRX-2 immunotherapy. The receptors originated from a human donor with breast cancer.

This sequence joins TRBV5-1 and TRBJ1-1; tentatively, D is TRBD1 (5 bases). CDR3 length equals 18 residues. Germline V lookup: CDR1 SGHRS, CDR2 YFSETQ. V was pared by 3 bases and J by 5 bases, with 26 bases between. The CDR3 region has the DNA TGCGCCAGCAGCTATCCCCGGGACCCGAGTTTCCCTATGACTGAAGCTTTCTTT. Amino acids: CASSYPRDPSFPMTEAFF.

CDR3 loop: CASSLGSNRDLANYGYTF. The DNA of the CDR3 is TGCGCCAGCAGCTTGGGGTCGAACAGGGACCTAGCTAACTATGGCTACACCTTC. The V gene is TRBV5-1, the J gene TRBJ1-2, with D possibly being TRBD1 (6 bases). Germline lookup yields CDR1 SGHRS and CDR2 YFSETQ. Trimming shortened V by 0 bases and J by 0 bases, and 18 bases separated the two germline ends. The CDR3 is 18 residues long.

The chain recombines TRBV19 with TRBJ1-5; D is possibly TRBD1 (6 bases). Germline V gene sequence: CDR1 LNHDA, CDR2 SQIVND (reference sequence). The CDR3 spans 19 residues. Trimming pared 0 bases from V and 0 bases from J, leaving 18 bases between. CDR3 DNA sequence: TGTGCCAGTAGTATAGATTTCATGGACAGCAGCTTTAGCAATCAGCCCCAGCATTTT. It is translated as CASSIDFMDSSFSNQPQHF. The full variable domain, its missing parts supplied by reference TRBV19 and TRBJ1-5, is DGGITQSPKYLFRKEGQNVTLSCEQNLNHDAMYWYRQDPGQGLRLIYYSQIVNDFQKGDIAEGYSVSREKKESFPLTVTSAQKNPTAFYLCASSIDFMDSSFSNQPQHFGDGTRLSIL.

This chain connects TRBV5-1 to TRBJ2-2, with D unresolved. V was cut by 0 bases and J by 2 bases, with 8 bases left in between. Germline-derived CDR1 and CDR2 are SGHRS and YFSETQ. The CDR3 sequence is 15 residues long. The CDR3: CASSLVAGNTGELFF. The CDR3 nucleotides are TGCGCCAGCAGCTTGGTGGCCGGAAACACCGGGGAGCTGTTTTTT.

The V gene is TRBV6-8, the J gene TRBJ2-5; TRBD1 is a possible D gene (6 bases). Germline-derived CDR1 and CDR2 are MNHGY and SAAAGT. CDR3 length: 12 residues. V was pared by 5 bases and J by 4 bases, with 8 bases between. The CDR3 here is CASSETGETQYF. The DNA for the CDR3 is TGTGCCAGCAGTGAGACAGGAGAGACCCAGTACTTC.

CDR3 in amino acids: CSVEDWRNTEAFF. CDR3 DNA sequence: TGCAGCGTTGAGGACTGGAGGAACACTGAAGCTTTCTTT. J is TRBJ1-1 and V is TRBV29-1; D is undetermined. Trimming removed 3 bases from V and 1 base from J, with 9 bases in between. Germline V gives CDR1 SQVTM, CDR2 ANQGSEA. The CDR3 loop spans 13 amino acids.

The V gene is TRBV6-8, the J gene TRBJ1-2; D remains ambiguous. This CDR3 is 12 amino acids long. Germline CDR1 MNHGY, CDR2 SAAAGT. Trimming stripped 8 bases from V and 5 bases from J, with 12 bases between. This chain's CDR3 is CASSRGVYGYTF. CDR3 in DNA: TGTGCCAGCTCTCGCGGGGTTTATGGCTACACCTTC.

The rearrangement uses TRBV27 and TRBJ1-3; the D is unclear. Germline assignment: CDR1 MNHEY and CDR2 SMNVEV (reference sequence). This CDR3 has 13 residues. V was cut by 8 bases and J by 0 bases, with 8 bases left in between. CDR3 protein: CASRRISGNTIYF. Here the CDR3 DNA reads TGTGCCAGCCGCAGAATCTCTGGAAACACCATATATTTT.

The chain combines TRBV6-8 with TRBJ2-7; D unclear. Between the trimmed V and J ends, which lost 5 bases and 0 bases, there was a span of 11 bases. CDR1 is MNHGY, CDR2 SAAAGT, per germline. This CDR3 has 14 amino acids. CDR3 sequence: CASSRFLSSYEQYF. CDR3 in DNA: TGTGCCAGCAGTAGGTTTTTATCCTCCTACGAGCAGTACTTC.

This sequence joins TRBV6-8 and TRBJ1-6, with 7 bases matching TRBD1. The CDR3 is made up of 15 amino acids. V lost 7 bases, J lost 6 bases, and 9 bases stayed unmatched. Germline CDR1 reads MNHGY; CDR2 reads SAAAGT. In DNA form, the CDR3 reads TGTGCCAGCAAGAACGACAGGGCGGCTAATTCACCCCTCCACTTT. The encoded protein is CASKNDRAANSPLHF.

The gene calls are TRBV29-1 and TRBJ1-2, with D unclear. Germline-derived CDR1 and CDR2 are SQVTM and ANQGSEA. Trimming took off 6 bases at V and 0 bases at J, with 8 bases between the two ends. The CDR3 is 12 amino acids. In DNA form, the CDR3 reads TGCAGCGTGGGATGGACTAACTATGGCTACACCTTC. As protein: CSVGWTNYGYTF.

This clone was detected only once. J is TRBJ1-5 and V is TRBV19; unclear D gene. V lost 3 bases to trimming and J lost 7 bases, with 10 bases between them. This CDR3 is 13 amino acids long. Germline V lookup: CDR1 LNHDA, CDR2 SQIVND (reference sequence). The CDR3 reads CASSMTGGQPQHF. As DNA, the CDR3 is TGTGCCAGTAGTATGACCGGTGGGCAGCCCCAGCATTTT.

This clone was detected only once. The J gene is TRBJ1-1, the V gene TRBV30; D is unresolved. The V gene's germline CDR1 is GTSNPN and CDR2 SVGIG (reference sequence). Trimming cost V 3 bases and J 0 bases, with 20 bases left between them. This CDR3 contains 17 residues. The CDR3, as DNA: TGTGCCTGGAGATACCAACCCCTCGGGCGGCTGAACACTGAAGCTTTCTTT. Amino acids: CAWRYQPLGRLNTEAFF.

The V gene is TRBV28, the J gene TRBJ2-1, with 10 bases aligning to TRBD2. Trimming at V came to 1 base and at J to 4 bases, leaving 1 base not matched to a gene. The CDR3 loop spans 15 amino acids. The germline V gene encodes CDR1 MDHEN and CDR2 SYDVKM. DNA of the CDR3: TGTGCCAGCAGTTTATTAGCGGGGGGTTACAATGAGCAGTTCTTC. Amino acids: CASSLLAGGYNEQFF.

The chain has TRBV6-8 and TRBJ1-5; no definite D call. The V gene's germline CDR1 is MNHGY and CDR2 SAAAGT. V dropped 2 bases and J dropped 6 bases, with 14 bases sitting between them. This CDR3 comprises 15 residues. The CDR3 sequence: CASSYGTGWGQPQHF. CDR3 bases: TGTGCCAGCAGTTACGGTACGGGTTGGGGTCAGCCCCAGCATTTT.